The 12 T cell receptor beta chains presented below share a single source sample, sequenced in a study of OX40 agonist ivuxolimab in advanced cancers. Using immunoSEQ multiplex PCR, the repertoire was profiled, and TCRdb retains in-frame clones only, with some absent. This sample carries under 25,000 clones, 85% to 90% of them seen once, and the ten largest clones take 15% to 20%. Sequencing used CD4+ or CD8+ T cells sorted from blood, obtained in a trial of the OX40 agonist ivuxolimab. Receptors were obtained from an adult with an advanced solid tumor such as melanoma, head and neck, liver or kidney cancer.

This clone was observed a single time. This CDR3 reads CATGMGGRDTQYF. For the CDR3, the DNA is TGTGCCACCGGAATGGGGGGGCGGGATACGCAGTATTTT. V gene TRBV15 combines with J gene TRBJ2-3, with D tentatively TRBD2 (7 bases). The CDR3 extends over 13 amino acids. Germline V gene sequence: CDR1 LNHNV, CDR2 YYDKDF (reference sequence). V was trimmed by 8 bases and J by 6 bases, leaving 15 bases between them.

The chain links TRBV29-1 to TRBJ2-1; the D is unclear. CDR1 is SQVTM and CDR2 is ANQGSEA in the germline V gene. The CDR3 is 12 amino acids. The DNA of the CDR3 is TGCAGTTGCACTATCACCTACAATGAGCAGTTCTTC. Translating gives CSCTITYNEQFF.

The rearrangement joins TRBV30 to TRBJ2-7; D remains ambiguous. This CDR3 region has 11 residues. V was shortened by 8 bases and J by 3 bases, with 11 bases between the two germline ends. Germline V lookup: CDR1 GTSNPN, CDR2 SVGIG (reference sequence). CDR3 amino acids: CARMVGYEQYF. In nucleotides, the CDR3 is TGTGCCCGGATGGTCGGCTACGAGCAGTACTTC.

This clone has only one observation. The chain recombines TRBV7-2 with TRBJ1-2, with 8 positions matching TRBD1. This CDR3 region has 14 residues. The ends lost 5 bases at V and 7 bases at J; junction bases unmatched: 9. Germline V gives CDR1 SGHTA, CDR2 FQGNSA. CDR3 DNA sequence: TGTGCCAGCAGCCGCAGGGGGCGCGGTGTTGGCTACACCTTC. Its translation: CASSRRGRGVGYTF.

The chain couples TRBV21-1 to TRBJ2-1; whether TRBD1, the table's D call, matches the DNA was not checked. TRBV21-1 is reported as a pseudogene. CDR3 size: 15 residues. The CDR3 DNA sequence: TGTGCCAGCAGCAAAGGGAAGGACAGATACAATGAGCAGTTCTTC. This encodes CASSKGKDRYNEQFF.

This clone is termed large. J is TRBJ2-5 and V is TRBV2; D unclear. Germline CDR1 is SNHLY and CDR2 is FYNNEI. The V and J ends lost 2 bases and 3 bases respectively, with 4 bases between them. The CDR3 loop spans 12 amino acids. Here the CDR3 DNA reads TGTGCCAGCAGTGAACAGGAAGAGACCCAGTACTTC. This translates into CASSEQEETQYF.

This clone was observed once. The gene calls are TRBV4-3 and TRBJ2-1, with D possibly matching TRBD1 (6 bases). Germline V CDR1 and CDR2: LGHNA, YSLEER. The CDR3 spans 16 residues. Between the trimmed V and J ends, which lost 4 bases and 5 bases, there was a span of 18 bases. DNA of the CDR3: TGCGCCAGCAGCCGCCAGGGGACGCGTCCGAACAATGAGCAGTTCTTC. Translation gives CASSRQGTRPNNEQFF.

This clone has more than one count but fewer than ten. The CDR3 loop reads CASRDGLSNQPQHF. The CDR3 DNA reads TGTGCCAGCAGAGACGGACTGAGCAATCAGCCCCAGCATTTT. J is TRBJ1-5 and V is TRBV2; D is undetermined. This CDR3 contains 14 residues. V lost 6 bases and J lost 1, with 10 bases in between. CDR1 and CDR2 from the germline V gene are SNHLY and FYNNEI.

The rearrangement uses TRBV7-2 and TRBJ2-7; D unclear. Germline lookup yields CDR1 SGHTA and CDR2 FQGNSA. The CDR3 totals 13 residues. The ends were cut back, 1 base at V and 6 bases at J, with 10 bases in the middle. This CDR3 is CASSLGPGGEQYF. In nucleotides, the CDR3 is TGTGCCAGCAGCTTAGGGCCTGGCGGCGAGCAGTACTTC.

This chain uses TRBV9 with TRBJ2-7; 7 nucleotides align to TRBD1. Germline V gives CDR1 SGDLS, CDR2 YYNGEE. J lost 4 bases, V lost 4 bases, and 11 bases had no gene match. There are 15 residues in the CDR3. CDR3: CASSPAGTAAYEQYF. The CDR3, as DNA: TGTGCCAGCAGCCCGGCCGGGACAGCCGCTTACGAGCAGTACTTC.

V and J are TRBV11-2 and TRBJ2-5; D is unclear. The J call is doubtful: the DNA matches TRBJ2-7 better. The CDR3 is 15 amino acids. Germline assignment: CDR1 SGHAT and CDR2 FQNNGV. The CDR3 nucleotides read TGTGCCAGCAGCCTTCGATGGCAGAGGACCTACGAGCAGTACTTC. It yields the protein CASSLRWQRTYEQYF.

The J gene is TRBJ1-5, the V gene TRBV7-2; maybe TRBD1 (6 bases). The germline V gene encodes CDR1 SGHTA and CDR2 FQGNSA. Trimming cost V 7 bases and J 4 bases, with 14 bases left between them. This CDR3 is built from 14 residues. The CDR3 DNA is TGTGCCAGCAACAACAGGGATTGGAATCAGCCCCAGCATTTT. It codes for CASNNRDWNQPQHF.